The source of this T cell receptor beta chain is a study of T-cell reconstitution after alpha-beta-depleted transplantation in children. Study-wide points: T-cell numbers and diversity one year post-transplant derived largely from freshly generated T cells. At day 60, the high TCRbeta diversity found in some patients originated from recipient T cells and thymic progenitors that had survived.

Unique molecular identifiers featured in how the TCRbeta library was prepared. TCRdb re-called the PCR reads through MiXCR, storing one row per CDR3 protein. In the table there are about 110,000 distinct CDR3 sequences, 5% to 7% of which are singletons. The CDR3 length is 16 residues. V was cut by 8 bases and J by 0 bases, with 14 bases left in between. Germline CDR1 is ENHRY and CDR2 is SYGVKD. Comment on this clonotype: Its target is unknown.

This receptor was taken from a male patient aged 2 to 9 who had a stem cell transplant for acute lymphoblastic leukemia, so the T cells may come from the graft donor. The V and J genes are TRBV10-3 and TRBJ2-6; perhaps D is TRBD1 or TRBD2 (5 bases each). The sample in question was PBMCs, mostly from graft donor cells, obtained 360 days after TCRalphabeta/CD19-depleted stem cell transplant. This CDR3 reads CAIWGRNFSGANVLTF. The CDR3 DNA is TGTGCCATCTGGGGACGTAACTTCTCTGGGGCCAACGTCCTGACTTTC.